The 3 T cell receptor beta chains in this list originate from one sample, sequenced in a study of T cells in Graves' hyperthyroidism and ophthalmopathy. Template material for amplifying TCR beta CDR3 regions consisted of RNA transcripts. HTBI primers drove first-round RT-PCR of the TCR CDR3. A single record per CDR3 protein comes from TCRdb applying MiXCR to the multiplex PCR reads. The table includes 500,000 to 650,000 distinct CDR3 sequences, 14% detected once. The sequencing sample was made of blood. All receptors come from a middle-aged woman with Graves' hyperthyroidism.

This clonotype was observed at least ten times. The chain couples TRBV5-1 to TRBJ1-1; TRBD1 agrees at 9 bases. The trim removed 5 bases at V and 0 bases at J, leaving 8 bases unmatched. Germline assignment: CDR1 SGHRS and CDR2 YFSETQ. The CDR3 is 16 amino acids. The CDR3 nucleotides are TGCGCCAGCAGATCCGGGACAGGGCTCATGAACACTGAAGCTTTCTTT. It specifies CASRSGTGLMNTEAFF.

The V and J genes are TRBV7-2 and TRBJ2-3; tentatively, D is TRBD1 (6 bases). CDR3 size: 13 residues. Germline CDR1 reads SGHTA; CDR2 reads FQGNSA. Trimming pared 5 bases from V and 8 bases from J, leaving 14 bases between. The CDR3 reads CASSLGAGATQYF. As DNA, the CDR3 is TGTGCCAGCAGCCTAGGGGCAGGGGCTACGCAGTATTTT.

In the case of this clonotype: One junction end does not reproduce the germline sequence, and a read error may be involved. This rearrangement joins TRBV5-6 to TRBJ1-1, with 7 bases that match TRBD1. There are 13 residues in the CDR3. Germline CDR1 is SGHDT and CDR2 is YYEEEE. The CDR3: CVSSLGQSTEAFF. The CDR3 DNA is TGTGTCAGCAGCTTGGGACAGAGCACTGAAGCTTTCTTT.